A single sample is the source of the 6 T cell receptor beta chains below, sequenced in a study of T cell repertoires in ileal Crohn's disease. Sequencing used immunoSEQ multiplex PCR; TCRdb keeps in-frame clones, though not all of them. The table lists several thousand clones, about 81% of them singletons. The sequenced material came from ileal tissue. These receptor sequences come from an adult with Crohn's disease.

CDR3 nucleotide sequence: TGTGCCAGCAGCGTAGTACGTGGCTCCACCTACAATGAGCAGTTCTTC. This gives the protein CASSVVRGSTYNEQFF. The genes are TRBV9 and TRBJ2-1, with no clear D. The V gene lost 0 bases and the J gene lost 2 bases, with 12 bases spanning the gap. This CDR3 spans 16 amino acids. Germline values: CDR1 SGDLS, CDR2 YYNGEE.

CDR3 protein: CASSQDFEGASDTQYF. The CDR3 DNA follows: TGCGCCAGCAGCCAAGATTTCGAGGGGGCCTCAGATACGCAGTATTTT. The V gene is TRBV4-3, the J gene TRBJ2-3; 7 nucleotides align to TRBD1. V was pared by 0 bases and J by 4 bases, with 7 bases of the junction left unmatched. Looked up from germline, CDR1 is LGHNA and CDR2 is YSLEER. The CDR3 sequence is 16 residues long.

The table lists this clone with a few counts. J is TRBJ2-7 and V is TRBV20-1; D possibly corresponds to TRBD1 (5 bases). The V end lost 5 bases, the J end lost 2 bases, and 7 bases lay between the germline ends. This CDR3 spans 11 amino acids. CDR1 and CDR2 from the germline V gene are DFQATT and SNEGSKA (reference sequence). CDR3 nucleotides: TGCAGTGCTCAGGGCCCCTACGAGCAGTACTTC. The encoded protein is CSAQGPYEQYF.

The rearrangement uses TRBV28 and TRBJ1-2, with D uncertain. The CDR3 covers 13 residues. Germline loops: CDR1 MDHEN, CDR2 SYDVKM. Trimming left V 8 bases short and J 4 bases short, with 14 bases between. The CDR3 protein is CASETPGTYGYTF. For the CDR3, the DNA is TGTGCCAGCGAGACCCCAGGCACCTATGGCTACACCTTC.

The genes are TRBV6-6 and TRBJ1-2, with 8 bases aligning to TRBD1. The CDR3 contains 14 residues. After removal of 8 bases from V and 8 bases from J, the junction contained 13 bases not matched to a gene. CDR1 is MNHNY and CDR2 is SVGAGI in the germline V gene (reference sequence). The CDR3 protein is CASRLQGDIEGYTF. DNA of the CDR3: TGTGCCAGCCGCTTACAGGGGGACATCGAAGGCTACACCTTC.

The genes are TRBV19 and TRBJ1-2, with D tentatively TRBD1 (6 bases). Trimming removed 2 bases at V and 3 bases at J, with 16 bases between. The CDR3 has 16 amino acids. CDR1 is LNHDA and CDR2 is SQIVND in the germline V gene (reference sequence). CDR3 bases: TGTGCCAGTAGTATACGATCGTCAGGGGCGGACTATGGCTACACCTTC. Translated: CASSIRSSGADYGYTF.